This TCR beta chain came from a study of T cell changes during pregnancy in multiple sclerosis. In its sample, this clone was seen a few times. Profiled with immunoSEQ multiplex PCR; TCRdb holds only in-frame clones, not every one. Of approximately 83,000 clones in the sample, approximately 94% were seen once. From germline, CDR1 is SEHNR and CDR2 FQNEAQ (reference sequence). With 4 bases removed from V and 3 bases from J, the gap between germline ends came to 12 bases. The CDR3 spans 14 residues. The chain couples TRBV7-9 to TRBJ2-5; D is undetermined. This sequence was found in a female donor with multiple sclerosis, enrolled in a pregnancy study. The specimen was peripheral blood, collected in the third trimester of pregnancy. CDR3: CASSYSRREETQYF. As DNA, the CDR3 is TGTGCCAGCAGCTATAGCCGGAGAGAAGAGACCCAGTACTTC.